This T cell receptor beta chain was retrieved from a study of identical twins. TCRdb reanalysed the 5' RACE reads using MiXCR and keeps one entry per CDR3 protein. Of about 890,000 distinct CDR3 sequences listed, 10% to 15% are singletons. Study conclusions and caveats: Fewer insertions characterized abundant cord blood beta clonotypes, whereas memory repertoires showed none. Out-of-frame alpha sequences shared by twins showed excess low generation probability.

The V gene's germline CDR1 is MNHNS and CDR2 SASEGT. Trimming took 5 bases from V and 5 from J, leaving 13 bases between them. CDR3 length: 14 residues. A note on this clonotype: Its target is unknown.

The sample was also reused in another study, on yellow fever vaccine responses in identical twins.

This chain uses TRBV6-1 with TRBJ1-5, with D tentatively TRBD1 (5 bases). Sequenced sample: PBMCs. The TCR was taken from a woman under 30 in good health. DNA for the CDR3: TGTGCCAGCAGTCGCTCCGGGGGGGATCAGCCCCAGCATTTT. Translated, it gives CASSRSGGDQPQHF.